The rows below give T cell receptor beta chains drawn from one sample of a study of cytomegalovirus exposure and HLA in healthy donors. Sequenced by immunoSEQ multiplex PCR; TCRdb stores in-frame clones only, minus some. The sample gives 90,000 to 150,000 clones, roughly three fifths of which show up once; about 9% is in the top ten. The sequenced material came from PBMCs. The receptors come from a man aged 35-49 years in good health and CMV-seropositive. Both conserved end residues are part of each CDR3. D genes are given only for firm matches. A clone size is listed for some rows: how often the clone was seen (once, few, many), or a class if it is expanded.

>TRBD2|-|TRBJ2-5|TRBV7-3
CASSLTSSGGHETQYF
TGTGCCAGCAGCTTAACCTCTAGCGGGGGCCATGAGACCCAGTACTTC
>-|-|TRBJ2-1|TRBV2
CASSEGQVYNEQFF
TGTGCCAGCAGTGAAGGTCAGGTTTACAATGAGCAGTTCTTC
>-|once|TRBJ2-3|TRBV9
CASSPPQRAGNTDTQYF
TGTGCCAGCAGCCCCCCACAAAGGGCGGGCAACACAGATACGCAGTATTTT
>-|-|TRBJ2-4|TRBV11-2
CASSSGQTQLNIQYF
TGTGCCAGCAGCTCTGGACAGACCCAGCTAAACATTCAGTACTTC
>TRBD2|-|TRBJ2-1|TRBV4-3
CASSQDPAGAQYNEQFF
TGCGCCAGCAGCCAAGATCCAGCGGGAGCCCAATACAATGAGCAGTTCTTC
>TRBD2|-|TRBJ2-1|TRBV20-1
CSVVAGGKQFF
TGCAGTGTAGTAGCGGGGGGCAAGCAGTTCTTC
>-|-|TRBJ2-1|TRBV5-1
CASSLDHSSSYNEQFF
TGCGCCAGCAGCTTGGACCACTCGAGCTCCTACAATGAGCAGTTCTTC
>-|few|TRBJ2-5|TRBV7-2
CASSPGLRETQYF
TGTGCCAGCAGCCCCGGTCTACGGGAGACCCAGTACTTC
>TRBD1|-|TRBJ2-3|TRBV5-6
CASSFLGQGFTDTQYF
TGTGCCAGCAGCTTCTTGGGACAGGGGTTCACAGATACGCAGTATTTT
>TRBD1|few|TRBJ2-1|TRBV7-9
CASSGQVEQFF
TGTGCCAGCAGCGGACAGGTTGAGCAGTTCTTC
>-|-|TRBJ1-1|TRBV15
CATSRGGQTFTEAFF
TGTGCCACCAGCAGAGGTGGACAGACGTTCACTGAAGCTTTCTTT
>TRBD1|-|TRBJ2-7|TRBV5-1
CASSFNGQGAYEQYF
TGCGCCAGCAGCTTTAACGGACAGGGGGCCTACGAGCAGTACTTC
>-|few|TRBJ2-5|TRBV28
CASIASEPGVGGRETQYF
TGTGCCAGCATTGCGTCGGAGCCGGGGGTAGGTGGGAGAGAGACCCAGTACTTC
>TRBD1|-|TRBJ1-2|TRBV28
CASSPRDRRGYTF
TGTGCCAGCAGTCCCAGGGACAGGCGAGGCTACACCTTC
>-|-|TRBJ1-5|TRBV6-5
CASSPVVGSNQPQHF
TGTGCCAGCAGCCCCGTGGTTGGCAGCAATCAGCCCCAGCATTTT
>-|-|TRBJ2-7|TRBV5-1
CASSLAPQSSYEQYF
TGCGCCAGCAGCTTGGCCCCACAGAGCTCCTACGAGCAGTACTTC
>-|-|TRBJ2-1|TRBV4-1
CASSQDTAYNEQFF
TGCGCCAGCAGCCAAGATACTGCCTACAATGAGCAGTTCTTC
>TRBD1|-|TRBJ1-5|TRBV5-8
CASSLEGASNQPQHF
TGTGCCAGCAGCTTGGAGGGGGCTAGCAATCAGCCCCAGCATTTT
>-|few|TRBJ2-7|TRBV5-5
CASSWTTTGTYEQYF
TGTGCCAGCAGCTGGACTACGACAGGGACCTACGAGCAGTACTTC
>TRBD1|few|TRBJ1-3|TRBV6-5
CASRTGQGSGNTIYF
TGTGCCAGCAGGACGGGACAGGGCTCTGGAAACACCATATATTTT
>TRBD2|-|TRBJ2-5|TRBV6-5
CASRRSGLAKETQYF
TGTGCCAGCAGGAGGTCGGGACTAGCAAAAGAGACCCAGTACTTC